The present TCR beta chain was sequenced within a study of cytotoxic CD8 clonotypes in ibrutinib-treated CLL. Study findings and constraints: The public clonotypes identified were infrequent and showed contraction or stability on treatment.

Clones were sequenced by immunoSEQ multiplex PCR, and TCRdb holds only the in-frame ones, with some missing. The table has about 200,000 clones, just under 80% seen once; the top ten hold more than 9.5%. With 5 bases removed from V and 3 bases from J, the gap between germline ends came to 13 bases. The CDR3 consists of 14 residues. The V gene's germline CDR1 is SEHNR and CDR2 FQNEAQ (reference sequence). Worth noting for this clone: Its antigen is not identified.

The clonotype originates from a human donor with chronic lymphocytic leukemia. The specimen comprised PBMCs, sampled after 12 months of ibrutinib treatment. The chain uses TRBV7-9 and TRBJ1-1; D might be TRBD1 (5 bases). The CDR3, as DNA: TGTGCCAGCAGCACCGGACGGGGACACACTGAAGCTTTCTTT. Translated: CASSTGRGHTEAFF.